The 15 T cell receptor beta chains listed next were all sequenced from one sample in a study of T cell responses to AZD1222 COVID-19 vaccine. This table comes from immunoSEQ multiplex PCR, and its TCRdb copy is limited to in-frame clones, with some not included. The data show 120,000 or so clones, 90% seen once. Sequences were derived from peripheral blood, sampled on day 0 of MenACWY control vaccination. Source of these receptors: an adult in good health.

The chain joins TRBV13 to TRBJ2-3, with TRBD1 matching over 9 bases. Germline lookup yields CDR1 PRHDT and CDR2 FYEKMQ (reference sequence). V was clipped by 1 base and J by 4 bases; unmatched bases: 15. This CDR3 is 19 amino acids long. The CDR3 sequence is CASSLASWGLDRGSDTQYF. The CDR3 DNA sequence: TGTGCCAGCAGCTTAGCCAGCTGGGGGCTGGACAGGGGATCAGATACGCAGTATTTT.

This clone came up once. The chain joins TRBV7-2 to TRBJ2-3; TRBD1 matches at 9 bases. The germline V gene encodes CDR1 SGHTA and CDR2 FQGNSA. Trimming at V came to 3 bases and at J to 7 bases, leaving 2 bases not matched to a gene. The CDR3 is 13 residues long. CDR3 loop: CASSLDRGNTQYF. The CDR3 DNA reads as TGTGCCAGCAGCTTGGACAGGGGAAATACGCAGTATTTT.

This chain links TRBV2 with TRBJ2-5; 7 bases fit TRBD2. The CDR3 length is 16 residues. The germline V gene has CDR1 SNHLY and CDR2 FYNNEI. V gave up 5 bases and J gave up 2 bases; unmatched junction bases: 11. The CDR3 DNA reads TGTGCCAGCAGTTCCCGCTGGGAGGGGTCGCAAGAGACCCAGTACTTC. This encodes CASSSRWEGSQETQYF.

The CDR3 DNA follows: TGTGCCAGCAGCGTAGGTGGCGACCCGCAGTTCTTC. Translated, it gives CASSVGGDPQFF. The chain joins TRBV9 to TRBJ2-1; D remains ambiguous. CDR3 length: 12 amino acids. Germline V gene sequence: CDR1 SGDLS, CDR2 YYNGEE. The V gene lost 0 bases and the J gene lost 12 bases, with 10 bases spanning the gap.

This chain uses TRBV3-1 (or the pseudogene TRBV3-2) with TRBJ2-1; the D call may be TRBD1 or TRBD2 (5 bases each). Trimming removed 3 bases from V and 4 bases from J, with 13 bases in between. From germline, CDR1 is LGHDT and CDR2 YNNKEL (reference sequence). The CDR3 spans 15 residues. The CDR3 loop is CASSQGTPSYNEQFF. The CDR3 nucleotides read TGTGCCAGCAGCCAGGGGACCCCTTCGTACAATGAGCAGTTCTTC.

Only one count was recorded for this clone. DNA of the CDR3: TGTGCCAGCAGTTACGACGGGGGATCTGGAAACACCATATATTTT. The encoded protein is CASSYDGGSGNTIYF. V usage is TRBV6-5 and J usage is TRBJ1-3, with a tentative D call TRBD1 (5 bases). The length of the CDR3 is 15 residues. Germline V gives CDR1 MNHEY, CDR2 SVGAGI. The ends were cut back, 2 bases at V and 1 base at J, with 9 bases in the middle.

J is TRBJ1-5 and V is TRBV5-1, with D perhaps TRBD1 (5 bases). This CDR3 contains 14 residues. Between the trimmed V and J ends, which lost 5 bases and 2 bases, there was a span of 11 bases. Germline CDR1 reads SGHRS; CDR2 reads YFSETQ. The CDR3, as DNA: TGCGCCAGCAGGGAGGGGAATGGCAATCAGCCCCAGCATTTT. Translation gives CASREGNGNQPQHF.

In DNA, the CDR3 is TGTGCCATCAGCCTACGGGACCTGGGGGCAGATACGCAGTATTTT. It encodes CAISLRDLGADTQYF. This chain links TRBV10-3 with TRBJ2-3; TRBD1 or TRBD2 may be the D gene (5 bases each). V was shortened by 6 bases and J by 4 bases, with 17 bases between the two germline ends. The CDR3 is 15 amino acids. The germline CDR1 and CDR2 sequences are ENHRY and SYGVKD.

This rearrangement joins TRBV9 to TRBJ2-2, with D maybe TRBD1 (6 bases). The V and J ends lost 5 bases and 7 bases respectively, with 15 bases between them. Germline CDR1 SGDLS, CDR2 YYNGEE. The CDR3 totals 14 residues. CDR3 bases: TGTGCCAGCAGTGTTGGGGGCCCCGGCGGGGAGCTGTTTTTT. This translates into CASSVGGPGGELFF.

The chain employs TRBV11-1 and TRBJ1-1; D uncertain. V was clipped by 5 bases and J by 6 bases, with 10 bases between them. Germline CDR1 reads SGHAT; CDR2 reads FQDESV (reference sequence). The CDR3 is made up of 12 amino acids. The chain's CDR3 is CASSRDRPEAFF. The CDR3 bases are TGTGCCAGCAGCCGTGATCGCCCTGAAGCTTTCTTT.

CDR3 sequence reads: CAISESKLGGTVNTEAFF. CDR3 DNA: TGTGCCATCAGTGAGTCGAAATTAGGCGGGACCGTGAACACTGAAGCTTTCTTT. The V call is TRBV10-3, the J call TRBJ1-1; D is perhaps TRBD1 (5 bases). The CDR3 covers 18 residues. Trimming took off 0 bases at V and 0 bases at J, with 17 bases between the two ends. The germline V gene encodes CDR1 ENHRY and CDR2 SYGVKD.

This clone has more than one count but fewer than ten. The V and J genes are TRBV14 and TRBJ2-7; D is unclear. V was cut by 1 base and J by 2 bases, with 9 bases left in between. The CDR3 has 14 residues. Germline V lookup: CDR1 SGHDN, CDR2 FVKESK. Written as DNA, the CDR3 is TGTGCCAGCAGCCAAGTGGACGGGCCCTACGAGCAGTACTTC. It yields the protein CASSQVDGPYEQYF. Full variable domain (outside the CDR3, taken from reference TRBV14 and TRBJ2-7): EAGVTQFPSHSVIEKGQTVTLRCDPISGHDNLYWYRRVMGKEIKFLLHFVKESKQDESGMPNNRFLAERTGGTYSTLKVQPAELEDSGVYFCASSQVDGPYEQYFGPGTRLTVT.

The chain is built from TRBV6-5 and TRBJ2-7; D call uncertain. This CDR3 region has 14 residues. Trimming removed 3 bases at V and 0 bases at J, with 9 bases between. Germline CDR1 reads MNHEY; CDR2 reads SVGAGI. The CDR3 coding sequence is TGTGCCAGCAGTTATGGAGAAGGCTCCTACGAGCAGTACTTC. Translating gives CASSYGEGSYEQYF.

This chain uses TRBV28 with TRBJ1-2, with D maybe TRBD1 (6 bases). The CDR3 is 16 amino acids. Germline lookup yields CDR1 MDHEN and CDR2 SYDVKM. Trimming cost V 3 bases and J 2 bases, with 16 bases left between them. DNA of the CDR3: TGTGCCAGCAGTTTGATTTCAGGGGCCCAAAACTATGGCTACACCTTC. It is translated as CASSLISGAQNYGYTF.

The chain is built from TRBV15 and TRBJ2-3; 7 nucleotides line up with TRBD1. Trimming took 0 bases from V and 3 from J; bases not matched to a gene: 6. Germline V CDR1 and CDR2: LNHNV, YYDKDF (reference sequence). This CDR3 has 16 amino acids. In DNA form, the CDR3 reads TGTGCCACCAGCAGAGACGGACAGGTCGAGACAGATACGCAGTATTTT. It specifies CATSRDGQVETDTQYF.